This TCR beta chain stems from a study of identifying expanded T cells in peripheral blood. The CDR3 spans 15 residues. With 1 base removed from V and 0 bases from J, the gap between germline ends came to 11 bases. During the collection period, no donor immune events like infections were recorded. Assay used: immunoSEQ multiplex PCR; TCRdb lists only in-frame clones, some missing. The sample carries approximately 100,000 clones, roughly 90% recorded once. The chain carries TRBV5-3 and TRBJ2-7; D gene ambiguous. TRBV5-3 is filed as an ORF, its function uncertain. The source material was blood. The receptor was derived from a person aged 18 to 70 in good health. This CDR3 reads CARSLTRTVSYEQYF. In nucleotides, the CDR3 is TGTGCCAGAAGCTTGACGCGGACCGTCTCCTACGAGCAGTACTTC.